Below, one TCR beta chain is given with its context. What it binds is unknown. Germline CDR1 is LNHNV and CDR2 is YYDKDF (reference sequence). V gave up 0 bases and J gave up 12 bases; unmatched junction bases: 6. CDR3 size: 14 residues. This entry is derived from a study of beta chain features in type 1 diabetes. Every bit of the isolated RNA underwent reverse transcription, so sequencing read expressed TCRB transcripts. The average output of naive, central memory and regulatory T cell samples was millions of reads. Profiling relied on immunoSEQ multiplex PCR, and the TCRdb table lists in-frame clones only, not all of them. The sample consists of 200,000 to 300,000 clones, 25% to 35% of them appearing once. CD4+ naive, central memory, regulatory and stem cell-like memory subsets were isolated by sorting on CD45RO/CCR7/CD25/CD127/CD95/CD27. Study observations and caveats: More deletions and fewer insertions at VDJ junctions were seen in type 1 diabetes patients. Naive, central memory and regulatory TCRB repertoires appeared more similar among patients than healthy donors.

The receptor was isolated from a man under 40 in good health. The sample comprised central memory CD4+ T cells from blood. The chain uses TRBV15 and TRBJ2-2, with TRBD1 matching over 8 bases. The CDR3 region is CATSRDPGGRKLFF. CDR3 nucleotide sequence: TGTGCCACCAGCAGAGATCCAGGGGGCAGGAAGCTGTTTTTT. The full variable domain, in which reference TRBV15 and TRBJ2-2 provide the parts outside the CDR3, is DAMVIQNPRYQVTQFGKPVTLSCSQTLNHNVMYWYQQKSSQAPKLLFHYYDKDFNNEADTPDNFQSRRPNTSFCFLDIRSPGLGDTAMYLCATSRDPGGRKLFFGEGSRLTVL.